This TCR beta chain was retrieved from a study of blood T cell repertoires in COVID-19. Overall study: Samples of COVID-19 (acute and convalescent) were obtained from the United States, Italy and Spain. Sources were T cells, B-cell-depleted T cells, or PBMCs; the material itself was cDNA or gDNA.

In germline, CDR1 is LGHDT, CDR2 YNNKEL (reference sequence). The junction had 13 bases not matched to a gene; V was cut back by 3 bases and J by 2 bases. This CDR3 has 17 residues. Original handling: Amplification with reference gene primers provided the estimates of nucleated cell counts. The data were produced by immunoSEQ multiplex PCR, yet TCRdb's version contains in-frame clones alone and is incomplete. That table is the source of V, J and clone size, and D and trimming were worked out from the DNA. Of some 73,000 clones in the sample, more than 65% were seen once. Sequencing was carried out using peripheral blood. The chain employs TRBV3-1 (or the pseudogene TRBV3-2) and TRBJ2-7, with 7 bases fitting TRBD1. The TCR sequence derives from a human donor in a cohort sampled during active COVID-19. The CDR3 DNA is TGTGCCAGCAGCCACGGGATTTATCCTCAGGGGGCCTACGAGCAGTACTTC. This codes for CASSHGIYPQGAYEQYF.